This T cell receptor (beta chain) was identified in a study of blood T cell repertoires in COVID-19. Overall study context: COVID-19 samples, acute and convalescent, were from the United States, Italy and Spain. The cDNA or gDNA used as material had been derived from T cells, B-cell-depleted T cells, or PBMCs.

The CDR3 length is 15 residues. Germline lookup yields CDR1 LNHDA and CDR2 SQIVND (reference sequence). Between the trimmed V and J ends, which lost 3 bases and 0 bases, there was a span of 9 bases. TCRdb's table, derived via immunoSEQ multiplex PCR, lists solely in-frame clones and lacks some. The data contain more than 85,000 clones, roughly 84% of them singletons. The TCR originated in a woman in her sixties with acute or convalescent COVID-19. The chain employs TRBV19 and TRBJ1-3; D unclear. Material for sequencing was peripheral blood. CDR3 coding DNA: TGTGCCAGTAGTATGTTGGCCTTCTCTGGAAACACCATATATTTT. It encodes CASSMLAFSGNTIYF.